This T cell receptor beta chain was sequenced in a study of T cell responses to AZD1222 COVID-19 vaccine. Findings of the study overall: White British ancestry dominated among donors, who included more females, and clonal diversity was possibly underestimated. In the spike-specific TCR repertoire, nearly half reportedly target unmutated variant regions.

This clone was detected only once. Its antigen is still unknown. Method: immunoSEQ multiplex PCR; TCRdb's copy keeps in-frame clones and lacks some. The sample has 160,000 or so clones; roughly 90% are singletons. This clonotype originated in an adult in good health. The sequencing used peripheral blood, collected on day 0 of AZD1222 vaccination.

CDR3 bases: TGTGCCAGCTCAGGACAGCGACCCACTGGGGGGGGCCCCTACAATGAGCAGTTCTTC. This codes for CASSGQRPTGGGPYNEQFF. The gene calls are TRBV18 and TRBJ2-1, with D tentatively TRBD2 (7 bases). CDR3 size: 19 residues. V was trimmed by 5 bases and J by 2 bases, leaving 25 bases between them. The germline gives CDR1 KGHSH, CDR2 LQKENI.